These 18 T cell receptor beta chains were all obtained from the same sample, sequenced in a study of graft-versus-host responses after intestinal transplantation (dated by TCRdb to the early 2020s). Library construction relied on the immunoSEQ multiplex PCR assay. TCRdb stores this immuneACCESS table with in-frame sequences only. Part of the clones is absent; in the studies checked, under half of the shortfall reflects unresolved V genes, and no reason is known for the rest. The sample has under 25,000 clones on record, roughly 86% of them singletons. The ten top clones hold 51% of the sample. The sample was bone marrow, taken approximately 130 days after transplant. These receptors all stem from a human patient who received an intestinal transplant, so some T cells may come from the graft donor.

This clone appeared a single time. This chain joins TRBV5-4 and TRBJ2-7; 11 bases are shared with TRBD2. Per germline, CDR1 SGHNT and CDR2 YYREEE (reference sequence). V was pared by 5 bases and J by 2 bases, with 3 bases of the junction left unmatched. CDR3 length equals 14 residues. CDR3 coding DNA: TGTGCCAGCAGTCGGGGACTAGCGGCCTACGAGCAGTACTTC. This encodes CASSRGLAAYEQYF.

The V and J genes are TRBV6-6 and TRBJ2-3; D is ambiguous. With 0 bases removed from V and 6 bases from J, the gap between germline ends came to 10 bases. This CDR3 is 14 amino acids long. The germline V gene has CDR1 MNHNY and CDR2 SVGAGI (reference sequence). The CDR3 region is CASSYSNGLDTQYF. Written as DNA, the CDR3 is TGTGCCAGCAGTTACTCGAACGGTTTGGATACGCAGTATTTT.

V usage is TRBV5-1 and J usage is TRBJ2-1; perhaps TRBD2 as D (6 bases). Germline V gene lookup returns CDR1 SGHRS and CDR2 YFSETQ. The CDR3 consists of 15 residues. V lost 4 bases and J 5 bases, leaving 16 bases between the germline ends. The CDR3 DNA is TGCGCCAGCAGCCCAGACCCCCTAGCGAACAATGAGCAGTTCTTC. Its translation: CASSPDPLANNEQFF.

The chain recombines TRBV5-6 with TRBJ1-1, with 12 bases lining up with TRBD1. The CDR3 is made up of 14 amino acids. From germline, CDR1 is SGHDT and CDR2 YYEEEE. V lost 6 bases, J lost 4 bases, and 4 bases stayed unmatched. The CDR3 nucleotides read TGTGCCAGCACCTCGGGACAGGGGGCCACTGAAGCTTTCTTT. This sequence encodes CASTSGQGATEAFF. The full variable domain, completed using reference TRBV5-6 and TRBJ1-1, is DAGVTQSPTHLIKTRGQQVTLRCSPKSGHDTVSWYQQALGQGPQFIFQYYEEEERQRGNFPDRFSGHQFPNYSSELNVNALLLGDSALYLCASTSGQGATEAFFGQGTRLTVV.

The CDR3 loop reads CASSFSGGAEKLFF. The CDR3 coding sequence is TGTGCCAGCAGTTTCTCAGGGGGCGCGGAAAAACTGTTTTTT. This chain connects TRBV28 to TRBJ1-4, with 8 bases fitting TRBD1. Looked up from germline, CDR1 is MDHEN and CDR2 is SYDVKM. Trimming removed 3 bases from V and 8 bases from J; junction bases left unmatched: 5. This CDR3 has 14 amino acids.

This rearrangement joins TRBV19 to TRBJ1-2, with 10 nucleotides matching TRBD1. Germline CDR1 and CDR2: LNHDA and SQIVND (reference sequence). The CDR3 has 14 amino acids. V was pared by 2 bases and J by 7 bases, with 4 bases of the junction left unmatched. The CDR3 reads CASSIIGTGAGYTF. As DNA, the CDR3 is TGTGCCAGTAGTATAATAGGGACAGGGGCTGGCTACACCTTC.

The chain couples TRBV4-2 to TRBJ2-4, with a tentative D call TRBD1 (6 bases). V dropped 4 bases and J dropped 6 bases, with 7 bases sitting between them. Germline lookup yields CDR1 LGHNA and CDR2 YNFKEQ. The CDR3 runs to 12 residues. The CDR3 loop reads CASSLDRNIQYF. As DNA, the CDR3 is TGTGCCAGCAGCCTGGACAGAAACATTCAGTACTTC.

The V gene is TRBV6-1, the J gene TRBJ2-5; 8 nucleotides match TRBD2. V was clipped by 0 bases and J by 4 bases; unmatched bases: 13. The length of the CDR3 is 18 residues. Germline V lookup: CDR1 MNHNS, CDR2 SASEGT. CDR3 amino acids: CASSEAPPGLAGGETQYF. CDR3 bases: TGTGCCAGCAGTGAAGCGCCCCCTGGACTAGCCGGAGGAGAGACCCAGTACTTC.

In DNA form, the CDR3 reads TGTGCCAGTAGTCTCAACACCGGGGAGCTGTTTTTT. The encoded protein is CASSLNTGELFF. This chain connects TRBV19 to TRBJ2-2, with no clear D. Trimming shortened V by 5 bases and J by 2 bases, and 3 bases separated the two germline ends. This CDR3 region has 12 residues. CDR1 and CDR2 (germline): LNHDA, SQIVND (reference sequence). Complete variable domain (other parts from reference TRBV19 and TRBJ2-2): DGGITQSPKYLFRKEGQNVTLSCEQNLNHDAMYWYRQDPGQGLRLIYYSQIVNDFQKGDIAEGYSVSREKKESFPLTVTSAQKNPTAFYLCASSLNTGELFFGEGSRLTVL.

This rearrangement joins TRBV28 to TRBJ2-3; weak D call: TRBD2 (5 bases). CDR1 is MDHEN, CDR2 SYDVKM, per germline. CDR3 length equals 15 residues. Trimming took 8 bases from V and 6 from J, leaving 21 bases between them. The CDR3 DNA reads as TGTGCCAGCGGTTGGGTGGAGGATTACTTGGATACGCAGTATTTT. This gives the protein CASGWVEDYLDTQYF.

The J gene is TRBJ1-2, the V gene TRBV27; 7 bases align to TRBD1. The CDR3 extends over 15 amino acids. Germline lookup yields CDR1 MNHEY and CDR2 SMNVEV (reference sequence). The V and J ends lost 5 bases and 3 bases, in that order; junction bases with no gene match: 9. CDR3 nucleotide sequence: TGTGCCAGCAGTCCCCAGAGGGGGCGAGACTATGGCTACACCTTC. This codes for CASSPQRGRDYGYTF.

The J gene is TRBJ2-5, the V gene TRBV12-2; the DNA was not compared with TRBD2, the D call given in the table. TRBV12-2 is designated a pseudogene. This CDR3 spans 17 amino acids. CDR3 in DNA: TGTGCAAGTCGCTTAAGGGAGGGGAGGAAGGGCCAAGAGACCCAGTACTTC. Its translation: CASRLREGRKGQETQYF.

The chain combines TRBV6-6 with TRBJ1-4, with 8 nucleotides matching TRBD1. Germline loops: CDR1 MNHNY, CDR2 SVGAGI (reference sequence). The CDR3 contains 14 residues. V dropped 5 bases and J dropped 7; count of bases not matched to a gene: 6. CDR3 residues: CASSPRGRGEKLFF. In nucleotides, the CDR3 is TGTGCCAGCAGTCCCAGGGGGCGCGGTGAAAAACTGTTTTTT.

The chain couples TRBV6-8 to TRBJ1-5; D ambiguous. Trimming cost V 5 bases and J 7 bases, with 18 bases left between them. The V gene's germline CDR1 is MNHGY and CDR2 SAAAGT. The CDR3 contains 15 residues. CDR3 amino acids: CASSPPNDAAQPQHF. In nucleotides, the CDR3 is TGTGCCAGCAGTCCCCCGAACGACGCGGCGCAGCCCCAGCATTTT.

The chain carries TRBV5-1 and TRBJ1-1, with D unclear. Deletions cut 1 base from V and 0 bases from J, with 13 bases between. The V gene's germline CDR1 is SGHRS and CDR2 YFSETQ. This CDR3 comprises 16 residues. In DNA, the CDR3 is TGCGCCAGCAGCTTGAATCTGGGTGGGGTGAACACTGAAGCTTTCTTT. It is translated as CASSLNLGGVNTEAFF.

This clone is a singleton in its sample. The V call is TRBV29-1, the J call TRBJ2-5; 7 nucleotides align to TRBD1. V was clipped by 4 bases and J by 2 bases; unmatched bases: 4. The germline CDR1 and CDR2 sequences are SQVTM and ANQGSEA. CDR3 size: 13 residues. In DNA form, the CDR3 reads TGCAGCGTTGTGGGGACAGAACAAGAGACCCAGTACTTC. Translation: CSVVGTEQETQYF.

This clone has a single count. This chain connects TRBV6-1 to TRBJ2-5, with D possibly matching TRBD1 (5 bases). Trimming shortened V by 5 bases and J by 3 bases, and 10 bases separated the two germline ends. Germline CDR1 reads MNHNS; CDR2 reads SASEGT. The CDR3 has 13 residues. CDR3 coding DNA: TGTGCCAGCAGTCGACAGTTAGAAGAGACCCAGTACTTC. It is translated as CASSRQLEETQYF.

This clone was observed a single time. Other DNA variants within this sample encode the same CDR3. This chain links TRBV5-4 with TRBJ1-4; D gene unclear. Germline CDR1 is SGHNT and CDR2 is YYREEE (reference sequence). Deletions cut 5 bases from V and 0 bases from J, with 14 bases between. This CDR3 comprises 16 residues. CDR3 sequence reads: CASSITPLATNEKLFF. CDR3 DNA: TGTGCCAGCAGTATTACGCCTCTTGCAACTAATGAAAAACTGTTTTTT.